The clone carrying this T cell receptor beta chain showed up just a few times. The V gene lost 4 bases and the J gene lost 4 bases, with 13 bases spanning the gap. Per germline, CDR1 SEHNR and CDR2 FQNEAQ (reference sequence). The CDR3 runs 14 residues. TCRdb ran MiXCR on the RT-PCR reads and lists one entry per CDR3 protein. The table shows 550,000 to 750,000 distinct CDR3 sequences, with 14% occurring only once. This sequence joins TRBV7-9 and TRBJ1-2; possible D gene TRBD1, 6 bases. Sequenced sample: memory CD4+ T cells from blood. The clonotype comes from a female donor in good health, serving as a healthy control. The CDR3, as DNA: TGTGCCAGCAGCTCACAGGGAGGGGGCTATGGCTACACCTTC. Its protein product is CASSSQGGGYGYTF. Variable domain in full (rest from reference TRBV7-9 and TRBJ1-2): DTGVSQNPRHKITKRGQNVTFRCDPISEHNRLYWYRQTLGQGPEFLTYFQNEAQLEKSRLLSDRFSAERPKGSFSTLEIQRTEQGDSAMYLCASSSQGGGYGYTFGSGTRLTVV.